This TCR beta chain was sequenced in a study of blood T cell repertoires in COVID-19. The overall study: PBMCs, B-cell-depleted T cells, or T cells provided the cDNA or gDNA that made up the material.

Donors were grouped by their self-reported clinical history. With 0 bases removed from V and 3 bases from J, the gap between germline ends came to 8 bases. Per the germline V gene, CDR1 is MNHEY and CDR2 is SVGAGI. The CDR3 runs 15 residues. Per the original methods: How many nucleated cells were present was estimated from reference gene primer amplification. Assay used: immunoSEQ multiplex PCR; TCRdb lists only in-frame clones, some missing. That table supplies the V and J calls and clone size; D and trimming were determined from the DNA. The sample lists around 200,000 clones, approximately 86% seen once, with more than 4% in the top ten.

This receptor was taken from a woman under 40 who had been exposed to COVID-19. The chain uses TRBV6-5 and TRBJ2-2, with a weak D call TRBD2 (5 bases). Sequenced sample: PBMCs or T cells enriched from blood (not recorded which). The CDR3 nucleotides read TGTGCCAGCAGTTACTCGAGGGTGTACACCGGGGAGCTGTTTTTT. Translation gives CASSYSRVYTGELFF.